The 24 T cell receptor beta chains listed next were all sequenced from one sample in a study of T cells in Graves' hyperthyroidism and ophthalmopathy. There were TCR beta CDR3 regions amplified from RNA transcripts. First-round RT-PCR with HTBI primers amplified the TCR CDR3 region. TCRdb reanalysed the multiplex PCR reads using MiXCR and keeps one entry per CDR3 protein. This sample yields about 380,000 distinct CDR3 sequences, of which roughly 14% are seen a single time; roughly 9.6% belongs to the top ten. Input material: blood. These receptors originate from a woman in her fifties or sixties with Graves' hyperthyroidism.

The chain is built from TRBV6-1 and TRBJ2-7; D gene uncertain. Trimming took 1 base from V and 5 from J, leaving 6 bases between them. The CDR3 extends over 12 amino acids. Germline loops: CDR1 MNHNS, CDR2 SASEGT. The CDR3 nucleotides read TGTGCCAGCAGTGAAGTGGGGAACGAGCAGTACTTC. Its protein is CASSEVGNEQYF.

In this sample, this clonotype turned up many times. V is TRBV2 and J is TRBJ2-1; possible D gene TRBD1, 5 bases. V was clipped by 7 bases and J by 3 bases, with 10 bases between them. Looked up from germline, CDR1 is SNHLY and CDR2 is FYNNEI. This CDR3 is built from 13 residues. This chain's CDR3 is CASILDNYNEQFF. In nucleotides, the CDR3 is TGTGCCAGCATCCTGGACAACTACAATGAGCAGTTCTTC.

This clonotype was observed at least ten times. This chain joins TRBV20-1 and TRBJ1-2; 8 bases align to TRBD1. The CDR3 has 12 residues. Germline trimming cut 5 bases from V and 7 bases from J; bases unmatched to any gene: 6. Germline lookup yields CDR1 DFQATT and CDR2 SNEGSKA (reference sequence). CDR3 region: CSASQGARGYTF. The CDR3 coding sequence is TGCAGTGCTTCCCAGGGGGCGCGTGGCTACACCTTC.

As to this clonotype: Compared with germline, one end of the junction differs, possibly owing to a read error. The chain carries TRBV5-1 and TRBJ1-1; D might be TRBD1 (5 bases). This CDR3 is 13 amino acids long. Germline V gene data show CDR1 as SGHRS and CDR2 as YFSETQ. CDR3 DNA: TGCGCCAGCAGCTTGCAGGGAAACACTGAAGCTTGCTTT. Protein product: CASSLQGNTEACF.

There are many counts of this clonotype. The J gene is TRBJ2-1, the V gene TRBV11-3; D remains unclear. Trimming shortened V by 4 bases and J by 6 bases, and 22 bases separated the two germline ends. CDR1 is SGHNT and CDR2 is YENEEA in the germline V gene. There are 17 residues in the CDR3. The CDR3 nucleotides read TGTGCCAGCAGCTCCCCAGCCAGCAGGTGGGATCCCAATGAGCAGTTCTTC. As protein: CASSSPASRWDPNEQFF.

This clonotype was detected a few times. The rearrangement links TRBV20-1 to TRBJ2-5; tentatively, D is TRBD1 or TRBD2 (5 bases each). V was shortened by 5 bases and J by 2 bases, with 15 bases between the two germline ends. The CDR3 extends over 14 amino acids. Germline CDR1 DFQATT, CDR2 SNEGSKA (reference sequence). Here the CDR3 reads CSAPYFGGQETQYF. CDR3 DNA sequence: TGCAGTGCTCCTTATTTTGGGGGTCAAGAGACCCAGTACTTC.

This clonotype was seen only a few times. This chain links TRBV6-1 with TRBJ1-5; no clear D. This CDR3 is built from 14 residues. Germline CDR1 MNHNS, CDR2 SASEGT. Trimming removed 1 base at V and 10 bases at J, with 14 bases between. CDR3 residues: CASSEGVIRGPQHF. The CDR3, as DNA: TGTGCCAGCAGTGAAGGGGTAATACGTGGCCCCCAGCATTTT.

This clonotype was recorded at least ten times. J is TRBJ2-5 and V is TRBV20-1; 9 nucleotides match TRBD2. CDR3 size: 15 residues. J was trimmed by 5 bases and V by 6 bases; bases with no gene match: 13. Germline assignment: CDR1 DFQATT and CDR2 SNEGSKA (reference sequence). The CDR3 nucleotides read TGCAGTGCCATCGAAGCCGCGGGAGGGTGGGAGACCCAGTACTTC. As protein: CSAIEAAGGWETQYF.

The CDR3 loop is CASARGTGGFTEAFF. For the CDR3, the DNA is TGCGCCAGCGCCCGCGGGACAGGGGGCTTCACTGAAGCTTTCTTT. V is TRBV10-1 and J is TRBJ1-1, with 12 bases lining up with TRBD1. The germline CDR1 and CDR2 sequences are WNHNN and SYGVQD (reference sequence). There are 15 residues in the CDR3. V was pared by 8 bases and J by 4 bases, with 8 bases of the junction left unmatched.

In this sample, this clonotype turned up many times. The chain is built from TRBV5-1 and TRBJ1-5; the D is unclear. The V end lost 4 bases, the J end lost 3 bases, and 11 bases lay between the germline ends. Germline values: CDR1 SGHRS, CDR2 YFSETQ. This CDR3 comprises 14 residues. The DNA for the CDR3 is TGCGCCAGCAGCCCGGACGGATACAATCAGCCCCAGCATTTT. Its protein product is CASSPDGYNQPQHF.

This clonotype was detected ten times or more. The gene calls are TRBV11-2 and TRBJ2-7; 7 nucleotides match TRBD1. Looked up from germline, CDR1 is SGHAT and CDR2 is FQNNGV. V trimming: 6 bases; J trimming: 4 bases; junction bases outside the gene matches: 9. CDR3 length equals 14 residues. DNA for the CDR3: TGTGCCAGCAGACGACAGGGCGCAGAATACGAGCAGTACTTC. Amino acid sequence: CASRRQGAEYEQYF.

This clonotype came up many times. The V gene is TRBV4-1, the J gene TRBJ2-7; 7 nucleotides align to TRBD1. The V gene's germline CDR1 is MGHRA and CDR2 YSYEKL. This CDR3 comprises 16 residues. V was clipped by 4 bases and J by 3 bases; unmatched bases: 12. The CDR3 DNA reads TGCGCCAGCAGCCGAGAGGCCCTGGACAGGAACTACGAGCAGTACTTC. The encoded protein is CASSREALDRNYEQYF.

A few counts support this clonotype. A much larger clone sits a single nucleotide away, making a read error possible. The chain links TRBV10-3 to TRBJ1-1; D ambiguous. The CDR3 extends over 15 amino acids. The germline V gene has CDR1 ENHRY and CDR2 SYGVKD. The CDR3 spells CAISESRNSNTEALF. As DNA, the CDR3 is TGTGCCATCAGTGAGTCTAGAAACTCGAACACTGAAGCTCTCTTT.

This clonotype was detected a few times. This sequence joins TRBV29-1 and TRBJ1-2, with a possible D match to TRBD1 (5 bases). This CDR3 comprises 13 residues. V was cut by 6 bases and J by 8 bases, with 19 bases left in between. The V gene's germline CDR1 is SQVTM and CDR2 ANQGSEA. The CDR3 loop is CSVAHSRQSGYTF. CDR3 DNA sequence: TGCAGCGTCGCCCACTCTCGACAGTCAGGCTACACCTTC.

This clonotype was seen ten or more times. The chain is built from TRBV18 and TRBJ2-5; 7 nucleotides agree with TRBD1. Per the germline V gene, CDR1 is KGHSH and CDR2 is LQKENI. The CDR3 extends over 13 amino acids. The V segment lost 3 bases and the J segment 5 bases; nucleotides outside the gene matches: 3. The CDR3 loop is CASSPKTGETQYF. Written as DNA, the CDR3 is TGTGCCAGCTCACCCAAGACAGGGGAGACCCAGTACTTC.

The chain has TRBV24-1 and TRBJ2-5; D unresolved. CDR1 is KGHDR, CDR2 SFDVKD, per germline. The CDR3 has 11 amino acids. V lost 5 bases, J lost 7 bases, and 7 bases lay in between. CDR3 coding DNA: TGTGCCACCAGTGGGCTGGGGACCCAGTACTTC. Protein: CATSGLGTQYF.

Concerning this clonotype: The CDR3 does not close with the conserved phenylalanine or tryptophan, likely indicating a read error. The chain couples TRBV29-1 to TRBJ2-7, with 8 bases matching TRBD1. CDR1 and CDR2 (germline): SQVTM, ANQGSEA. This CDR3 contains 13 residues. Losses at the gene ends were 4 bases for V and 7 bases for J; bases not matched to a gene: 9. The CDR3 protein is CSVVGQGAGEQYL. The CDR3 DNA reads as TGCAGCGTTGTGGGGCAGGGGGCAGGGGAGCAGTACCTC.

This clonotype was detected many times. The chain couples TRBV5-1 to TRBJ1-1; TRBD1 is a possible D gene (6 bases). This CDR3 comprises 14 residues. The germline V gene has CDR1 SGHRS and CDR2 YFSETQ. The V end was cut by 6 bases, the J end by 3 bases, with 15 bases between. The CDR3 sequence is CASTLGGSDTEAFF. For the CDR3, the DNA is TGCGCCAGCACGCTTGGGGGCTCGGACACTGAAGCTTTCTTT.

This clonotype was found many times. The gene calls are TRBV3-1 and TRBJ2-7, with D uncertain. The CDR3 spans 12 residues. Germline values: CDR1 LGHDT, CDR2 YNNKEL (reference sequence). Trimming pared 1 base from V and 4 bases from J, leaving 5 bases between. The CDR3 nucleotides are TGTGCCAGCAGCCAAGGACCATACGAGCAGTACTTC. This gives the protein CASSQGPYEQYF.

The chain combines TRBV5-1 with TRBJ1-3; D is uncertain. The V end lost 1 base, the J end lost 0 bases, and 8 bases lay between the germline ends. The CDR3 contains 15 residues. Germline loops: CDR1 SGHRS, CDR2 YFSETQ. The CDR3 coding sequence is TGCGCCAGCAGCTTGTGGTCCGGCTCTGGAAACACCATATATTTT. This translates into CASSLWSGSGNTIYF.

This clonotype was recorded at least ten times. The chain's CDR3 is CASSLQSGFRGTEAFF. The CDR3 bases are TGCGCCAGCAGCCTCCAGTCCGGGTTTAGAGGGACTGAAGCTTTCTTT. The chain combines TRBV5-1 with TRBJ1-1; D unclear. The V gene lost 4 bases and the J gene lost 5 bases, with 21 bases spanning the gap. The germline CDR1 and CDR2 sequences are SGHRS and YFSETQ. The CDR3 spans 16 residues.

The table lists this clonotype with many counts. V and J are TRBV18 and TRBJ1-4; possibly TRBD1 for D (6 bases). CDR3 size: 16 residues. Trimming pared 3 bases from V and 8 bases from J, leaving 19 bases between. Germline V gene data show CDR1 as KGHSH and CDR2 as LQKENI. The CDR3 spells CASSPAHGTPNEKLFF. The CDR3 DNA reads as TGTGCCAGCTCACCCGCACACGGGACACCGAACGAAAAACTGTTTTTT. Complete variable domain (other parts from reference TRBV18 and TRBJ1-4): NAGVMQNPRHLVRRRGQEARLRCSPMKGHSHVYWYRQLPEEGLKFMVYLQKENIIDESGMPKERFSAEFPKEGPSILRIQQVVRGDSAAYFCASSPAHGTPNEKLFFGSGTQLSVL.

Many counts were recorded for this clonotype. V is TRBV24-1 and J is TRBJ1-2, with D uncertain. V lost 7 bases and J lost 2, with 7 bases in between. The CDR3 totals 12 residues. Germline values: CDR1 KGHDR, CDR2 SFDVKD. Written as DNA, the CDR3 is TGTGCCACCAGCAAATTAAACTATGGCTACACCTTC. Protein product: CATSKLNYGYTF.

The chain is built from TRBV27 and TRBJ1-2, with 7 bases aligning to TRBD1. Per the germline V gene, CDR1 is MNHEY and CDR2 is SMNVEV (reference sequence). J lost 5 bases, V lost 4 bases, and 7 bases had no gene match. The CDR3 is made up of 14 amino acids. The CDR3 DNA reads TGTGCCAGCAGTTCTCCGGGACAGCTTTATGGCTACACCTTC. Translated: CASSSPGQLYGYTF.